This T cell receptor (beta chain) was identified in a study of technical replicates of blood from several donors. V was clipped by 5 bases and J by 2 bases, with 10 bases between them. The CDR3 runs to 13 residues. Germline V gene data show CDR1 as SGHDT and CDR2 as YYEEEE. Clones were read by immunoSEQ multiplex PCR, and TCRdb kept only the in-frame ones, dropping some. The data hold approximately 80,000 clones, with roughly nine tenths observed a single time. V usage is TRBV5-6 and J usage is TRBJ2-5; D perhaps matches TRBD1 (6 bases). This TCR was sampled from a human donor in good health. The sample comprised T cells isolated from PBMCs. CDR3 nucleotide sequence: TGTGCCAGCAGGTTACAGGGACAAGAGACCCAGTACTTC. Translation gives CASRLQGQETQYF. Complete variable domain (other parts from reference TRBV5-6 and TRBJ2-5): DAGVTQSPTHLIKTRGQQVTLRCSPKSGHDTVSWYQQALGQGPQFIFQYYEEEERQRGNFPDRFSGHQFPNYSSELNVNALLLGDSALYLCASRLQGQETQYFGPGTRLLVL.